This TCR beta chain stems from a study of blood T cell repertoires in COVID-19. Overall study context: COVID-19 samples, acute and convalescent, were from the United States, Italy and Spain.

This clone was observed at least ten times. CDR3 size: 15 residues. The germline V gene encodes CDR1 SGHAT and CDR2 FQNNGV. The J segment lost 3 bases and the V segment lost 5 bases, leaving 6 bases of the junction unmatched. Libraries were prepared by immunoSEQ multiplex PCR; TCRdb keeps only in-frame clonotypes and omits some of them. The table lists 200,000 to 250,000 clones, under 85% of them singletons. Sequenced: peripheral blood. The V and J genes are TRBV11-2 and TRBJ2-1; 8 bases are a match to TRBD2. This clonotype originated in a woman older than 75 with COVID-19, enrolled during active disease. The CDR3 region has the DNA TGTGCCAGCAGCCCCGGGACTAGACTCTACAATGAGCAGTTCTTC. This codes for CASSPGTRLYNEQFF.